A selection of T cell receptor beta chains follows, all from one sample in a study of cytotoxic CD8 clonotypes in ibrutinib-treated CLL. Sequencing was performed with immunoSEQ multiplex PCR; in TCRdb, only in-frame clones are kept and a portion is missing. Among tens of thousands of clones listed, 85% were seen once. The input for sequencing was PBMCs, taken after 24 months of ibrutinib treatment. The receptors come from a human donor with chronic lymphocytic leukemia. Each CDR3 is given with its conserved first and last residue. D genes are given only for firm matches. Only part of the rows carry a size: once, few, many, or a class if the clone is expanded.

TGCGCCAGCAGTGAGAACGGCCCGAAAATTTATAGCAATCAGCCCCAGCATTTT CASSENGPKIYSNQPQHF . TRBJ1-5 once TRBV10-1
TGTGCCAGCAGCCTAACGAAGGTGACAGATACGCAGTATTTT CASSLTKVTDTQYF . TRBJ2-3 . TRBV7-6
TGTGCCAGCAGCGTCAGAGGGGCTTTCTATGAAAAACTGTTTTTT CASSVRGAFYEKLFF . TRBJ1-4 . TRBV7-9
TGTGCCAGCTCACTCAGTCCACGTACTTCCTATGGCTACACCTTC CASSLSPRTSYGYTF . TRBJ1-2 . TRBV18
TGCGCCAGCAGCCGTAAGGGACGCCAATACAATGAGCAGTTCTTC CASSRKGRQYNEQFF . TRBJ2-1 few TRBV5-1
TGTGCCAGCAGTTGGGGGGAGGAAGCTTTCTTT CASSWGEEAFF . TRBJ1-1 . TRBV2
TGTGCCAGCATCCGGTGGTCTAGATCCTACAATGAGCAGTTCTTC CASIRWSRSYNEQFF . TRBJ2-1 . TRBV7-9
TGTGCCAGCAGCTTGGGCGGAGATACGCAGTATTTT CASSLGGDTQYF . TRBJ2-3 few TRBV5-5
TGTGCCAGCAGTCTCCGGGACAGAGTCTCTTACGAGCAGTACTTC CASSLRDRVSYEQYF TRBD1 TRBJ2-7 . TRBV27
TGTGCCAGCAGCCCGGGGAGCACAGATACGCAGTATTTT CASSPGSTDTQYF . TRBJ2-3 . TRBV27
TGTGCCAGCAGCTTATCAGTCTACGAGCAGTACTTC CASSLSVYEQYF . TRBJ2-7 . TRBV7-9
TGTGCCAGCAAGACCAACCACCAAGAGACCCAGTACTTC CASKTNHQETQYF . TRBJ2-5 few TRBV2
TGTGCCAGCCTGTGGCAGGAAAACTATGGCTACACCTTC CASLWQENYGYTF . TRBJ1-2 . TRBV6-5
TGCAGCGTTGATGAAAGCGCCGTGGATACGCAGTATTTT CSVDESAVDTQYF . TRBJ2-3 . TRBV29-1
TGCAGCGCCGGGGACAGGGTGAACACCGGGGAGCTGTTTTTT CSAGDRVNTGELFF TRBD1 TRBJ2-2 . TRBV29-1
TGTGCCAGCAGCCTATGGGGGGGGCCCAATTCACCCCTCCACTTT CASSLWGGPNSPLHF . TRBJ1-6 . TRBV6-5
TGCGCCAGCAGGGACGGCATAGCCAAAAACATTCAGTACTTC CASRDGIAKNIQYF . TRBJ2-4 . TRBV5-1
TGTGCCAGTAGTATGGTGGCAGGAGAGAACTATGGCTACACCTTC CASSMVAGENYGYTF . TRBJ1-2 once TRBV19
TGCGCCAGCAGCTTCCAGGGTAACTACGAGCAGTACTTC CASSFQGNYEQYF . TRBJ2-7 . TRBV5-1
TGTGCCACCAGCAGAGGTGAGGGAAGCTATGGCTACACCTTC CATSRGEGSYGYTF . TRBJ1-2 . TRBV15
TGTGCCTGGAGAACTTCTAGTGGGCCCTACGAGCAGTACTTC CAWRTSSGPYEQYF . TRBJ2-7 . TRBV30
TGTGCCAGTAGTAACCCTACAGGGTGGAGCACTGAAGCTTTCTTT CASSNPTGWSTEAFF . TRBJ1-1 . TRBV19
TGTGCCACCCGTTGGGGAGCAAACACTGAAGCTTTCTTT CATRWGANTEAFF . TRBJ1-1 . TRBV6-5
TGCGCCAGCAGCTTGGCCGCCGGACTAGCGGGGGCCTCGACGTTCTTC CASSLAAGLAGASTFF TRBD2 TRBJ2-1 . TRBV5-1
TGTGCCAGTAGTCCTATCCCCCCCGCTACAGATACGCAGTATTTT CASSPIPPATDTQYF . TRBJ2-3 once TRBV19
TGTGCCAGCAGACCCGGGCCCGAGAACACTGAAGCTTTCTTT CASRPGPENTEAFF . TRBJ1-1 few TRBV6-1
TGCACCAGCAGCCAATCACCGGGACTAGCGGGGGAAGAGACCCAGTACTTC CTSSQSPGLAGEETQYF . TRBJ2-5 . TRBV1
TGTGCCACCAGCATGGACAGGGGTTCCTCCACAGATACGCAGTATTTT CATSMDRGSSTDTQYF TRBD1 TRBJ2-3 . TRBV15
TGTGCCAGCAGTTACTCTGGGTTTTCTTCCTACGAGCAGTACTTC CASSYSGFSSYEQYF . TRBJ2-7 . TRBV6-5
TGTGCCAGCAGCTTAGGATGGGCAGGGGGCCCCCAAGAGACCCAGTACTTC CASSLGWAGGPQETQYF TRBD1 TRBJ2-5 . TRBV7-2
TGTGCCAGCAGCGCGATTAGCTCTGGAAACACCATATATTTT CASSAISSGNTIYF . TRBJ1-3 . TRBV9
TGTGCCAGTAGTGAGGGACGGTACTACGAGCAGTACTTC CASSEGRYYEQYF . TRBJ2-7 . TRBV19
TGTGCCAGCAGCCCGCCCACTAGCGGGGGGGTCGATGAGCAGTTCTTC CASSPPTSGGVDEQFF TRBD2 TRBJ2-1 . TRBV5-4